This is a list of T cell receptor beta chains from one sample in a study of cytomegalovirus exposure and HLA in healthy donors. Assay: immunoSEQ multiplex PCR; the TCRdb copy retains only in-frame clones and omits some. Of more than 120,000 clones in the sample, about 88% were seen once. Sequenced input: PBMCs. These TCRs come from a man between 18 and 35 years old in good health and CMV-seropositive. Each CDR3 is given with its conserved first and last residue. A D gene is named only where the DNA matches it firmly. Part of the rows lack a size; the others show once, few, many or a class for expanded clones.

clone_size	v_call	j_call	d_call	cdr3_nt	cdr3_aa
NA	TRBV27	TRBJ2-4	NA	TGTGCCAGCAGTTTAGAGGGCCAAAACATTCAGTACTTC	CASSLEGQNIQYF
NA	TRBV5-1	TRBJ2-5	TRBD1	TGCGCCAGCAGCTTCGACAGGGAAGAGACCCAGTACTTC	CASSFDREETQYF
NA	TRBV19	TRBJ1-2	NA	TGTGCCAGTAACACCGGGTCAAACTATGGCTACACCTTC	CASNTGSNYGYTF
NA	TRBV2	TRBJ2-5	NA	TGTGCCAGCAGTGAATTCGGGGTTCACGAGACCCAGTACTTC	CASSEFGVHETQYF
NA	TRBV19	TRBJ2-1	NA	TGTGCCAGTAGTATTCGGGTCAGTTTTAATGAGCAGTTCTTC	CASSIRVSFNEQFF
NA	TRBV7-8	TRBJ2-5	NA	TGTGCCAGCAGGCAAGGGGGAGGGGAAGAGACCCAGTACTTC	CASRQGGGEETQYF
NA	TRBV19	TRBJ2-5	TRBD1	TGTGCCACCAAGGACAGGGGTGGCTTGGAGACCCAGTACTTC	CATKDRGGLETQYF
NA	TRBV12-5	TRBJ2-2	TRBD1	TGTGCTAGTGGCCCGGGGACAGGAGGGACCGGGGAGCTGTTTTTT	CASGPGTGGTGELFF
NA	TRBV12-5	TRBJ2-7	NA	TGTGCTAGTGGTTTGGCCCAGCGGAACTACGAGCAGTACTTC	CASGLAQRNYEQYF
NA	TRBV27	TRBJ2-3	NA	TGTGCCAGCAGTTCCCCCCCCCACACAGATACGCAGTATTTT	CASSSPPHTDTQYF
NA	TRBV27	TRBJ1-1	NA	TGTGCCAGCTGGGGGGGACGGGGAGCTTTCTTT	CASWGGRGAFF
NA	TRBV5-1	TRBJ1-5	TRBD1	TGCGCCAGCAGCTTGGGCGCCGACAGGGGTCAGCCCCAGCATTTT	CASSLGADRGQPQHF
NA	TRBV5-4	TRBJ2-1	NA	TGTGCCAGCAGCTTGGCGGAGCGAAACAATGAGCAGTTCTTC	CASSLAERNNEQFF
few	TRBV25-1	TRBJ1-2	NA	TGTGCCAGCTCTCGGAACTATGGCTACACCTTC	CASSRNYGYTF
NA	TRBV5-1	TRBJ2-2	NA	TGCGCCAGCAGCTGGACAGGGAGGGGTAACACCGGGGAGCTGTTTTTT	CASSWTGRGNTGELFF
many	TRBV5-6	TRBJ1-1	TRBD1	TGTGCCAGCAGCCTTCGGGACAGGGGCTACACTGAAGCTTTCTTT	CASSLRDRGYTEAFF
NA	TRBV9	TRBJ2-1	TRBD2	TGTGCCAGCAGCGTAGGGCTAGCGGGACGGAATGAGCAGTTCTTC	CASSVGLAGRNEQFF
NA	TRBV5-6	TRBJ2-3	TRBD2	TGTGCCAGCAGCTGGACTAGATCATCCGATACGCAGTATTTT	CASSWTRSSDTQYF
NA	TRBV7-8	TRBJ1-4	NA	TGTGCCAGCAGCCCGGACGGGGTAAAACTGTTTTTT	CASSPDGVKLFF
NA	TRBV5-5	TRBJ1-3	NA	TGTGCCAGCAGCTTCCTTCCAGGTTCTGGAAACACCATATATTTT	CASSFLPGSGNTIYF
NA	TRBV6-6	TRBJ1-4	NA	TGTGCCAGCAGTTCCCGGGGTTCGATTGAAAAACTGTTTTTT	CASSSRGSIEKLFF
NA	TRBV7-8	TRBJ2-1	NA	TGTGCCAGCAGCTTAGATCACAGCCCGAACAATGAGCAGTTCTTC	CASSLDHSPNNEQFF
NA	TRBV5-1	TRBJ2-7	TRBD1	TGCGCCAGCAGCTTAAACCCGGGACAGGGGGTCGAGCAGTACTTC	CASSLNPGQGVEQYF
NA	TRBV19	TRBJ2-5	TRBD1	TGTGCCAGTAGTGTAGGGACAGGTGGACAGACCCAGTACTTC	CASSVGTGGQTQYF
once	TRBV7-9	TRBJ1-6	NA	TGTGCCAGCAGCCGAGACGGGCCGCGGGAGTCACCCCTCCACTTT	CASSRDGPRESPLHF
NA	TRBV11-2	TRBJ2-1	NA	TGTGCCAGCAGCCCTCGAAAACAGGGAGAGCAGTTCTTC	CASSPRKQGEQFF
NA	TRBV5-1	TRBJ2-1	TRBD2	TGCGCCAGCAGAGCGGGACCCTCGATTTACGATGAGCAGTTCTTC	CASRAGPSIYDEQFF
NA	TRBV18	TRBJ2-3	TRBD2	TGTGCCAGCTCACCAGGAGCGGGGACTAGCACAGATACGCAGTATTTT	CASSPGAGTSTDTQYF
NA	TRBV18	TRBJ2-3	NA	TGTGCCAGCTCACCACCGTTTAACACAGATACGCAGTATTTT	CASSPPFNTDTQYF
NA	TRBV18	TRBJ1-3	NA	TGTGCCAGCTCACCTAGACAGCAATCTGGAAACACCATATATTTT	CASSPRQQSGNTIYF
many	TRBV29-1	TRBJ1-2	NA	TGCAGCGTTGGGGCAGTTAACTATGGCTACACCTTC	CSVGAVNYGYTF
NA	TRBV19	TRBJ1-1	NA	TGTGCCAGTAGTCAGCAACGGGTCACTGAAGCTTTCTTT	CASSQQRVTEAFF
once	TRBV10-3	TRBJ1-4	NA	TGTGCCATCAGTGACAGGGGATACGAAAAACTGTTTTTT	CAISDRGYEKLFF
NA	TRBV9	TRBJ2-3	TRBD2	TGTGCCAGCAGCGTAGGGGCGGGACTAGCGGACTTCACAGATACGCAGTATTTT	CASSVGAGLADFTDTQYF
NA	TRBV5-4	TRBJ1-1	NA	TGTGCCAGCAGCCCCCCCCGAACAAATATTATGAACACTGAAGCTTTCTTT	CASSPPRTNIMNTEAFF
NA	TRBV9	TRBJ1-1	TRBD1	TGTGCCAGCAGTATAAGGGACAGGGGCACTGAAGCTTTCTTT	CASSIRDRGTEAFF
NA	TRBV6-5	TRBJ2-5	NA	TGTGCCAGCAGTTACTCCCCAGGGGCAGAGACCCAGTACTTC	CASSYSPGAETQYF
NA	TRBV5-4	TRBJ1-2	TRBD1	TGTGCCAGCAGGTTAACAGGGGGCGATGGCTACACCTTC	CASRLTGGDGYTF
NA	TRBV6-1	TRBJ1-2	NA	TGTGCCAGCAGTATAAGTAATCGAAACGAGGGCTACACCTTC	CASSISNRNEGYTF
few	TRBV5-1	TRBJ1-2	NA	TGCGCCAGCAGCTTCGGAGGTGCATCGGGGATACGGGCTGGCTACACCTTC	CASSFGGASGIRAGYTF
NA	TRBV18	TRBJ2-7	NA	TGTGCCAGCTCACCAAATCGGGTTAAGGTCCCCCCCCACGAGCAGTACTTC	CASSPNRVKVPPHEQYF
NA	TRBV11-2	TRBJ2-7	TRBD1	TGTGCCAGCAGCCCAGACAGGGCCCCAGTGGGGCAGTACTTC	CASSPDRAPVGQYF
NA	TRBV30	TRBJ2-7	NA	TGTGCCTGGAGTGCGTTTACAGGGTTTTCGGGCTCCGAGCAGTACTTC	CAWSAFTGFSGSEQYF
NA	TRBV28	TRBJ2-1	NA	TGTGCCAGCAGTACTAGCTGGAGTGAGCAGTTCTTC	CASSTSWSEQFF
NA	TRBV2	TRBJ1-2	NA	TGTGCCAGCATAGTGGACTTTAACTATGGCTACACCTTC	CASIVDFNYGYTF
NA	TRBV7-9	TRBJ1-1	TRBD1	TGTGCCAGCAGGCAAAGACAGGGGCCTCGGAACACTGAAGCTTTCTTT	CASRQRQGPRNTEAFF
NA	TRBV9	TRBJ2-7	TRBD1	TGTGCCAGCAGCCCTGGGACAGTTTACGAGCAGTACTTC	CASSPGTVYEQYF
NA	TRBV5-1	TRBJ2-7	TRBD2	TGCGCCAGCAGCTTGCGGGAGGGCTACGAGCAGTACTTC	CASSLREGYEQYF
NA	TRBV10-3	TRBJ1-1	NA	TGTGCCACAAAACAGACTACGAACACTGAAGCTTTCTTT	CATKQTTNTEAFF
NA	TRBV28	TRBJ2-7	NA	TGTGCCAGCGGGACAAACTACGAGCAGTACTTC	CASGTNYEQYF
NA	TRBV30	TRBJ2-7	NA	TGTGCCTGGAGTGGAAAGATGCGGGCCCCCTACGAGCAGTACTTC	CAWSGKMRAPYEQYF
NA	TRBV5-8	TRBJ1-2	TRBD1	TGTGCCAGCAGCTTTTCAGGGGGCTCTGATGGCTACACCTTC	CASSFSGGSDGYTF
NA	TRBV7-8	TRBJ2-2	TRBD1	TGTGCCAGCAGCCCAAGGTGGGACAGGGGACGAGGTGACACCGGGGAGCTGTTTTTT	CASSPRWDRGRGDTGELFF
NA	TRBV5-1	TRBJ2-3	TRBD2	TGCGCCAGCGCCCCGACGGCGGGAGGGCCGGATCCGCAGTATTTT	CASAPTAGGPDPQYF